The 7 T cell receptor beta chains in this list originate from one sample, sequenced in a study of blood T cell repertoires in COVID-19. Sequencing used immunoSEQ multiplex PCR; TCRdb keeps in-frame clones, though not all of them. The repertoire holds about 70,000 clones, with roughly 91% as singletons. The sample was peripheral blood. Every receptor here comes from a woman aged 18-29 years with acute or convalescent COVID-19.

The CDR3 loop is CASTPDSQNTEAFF. DNA of the CDR3: TGTGCCAGCACCCCGGACAGTCAGAACACTGAAGCTTTCTTT. The chain couples TRBV28 to TRBJ1-1; tentatively, D is TRBD1 (6 bases). Trimming cost V 7 bases and J 1 base, with 13 bases left between them. In germline, CDR1 is MDHEN, CDR2 SYDVKM. The length of the CDR3 is 14 residues.

The rearrangement uses TRBV5-6 and TRBJ2-4; the D is unclear. Germline V lookup: CDR1 SGHDT, CDR2 YYEEEE. The CDR3 covers 14 residues. The V end lost 0 bases, the J end lost 0 bases, and 4 bases lay between the germline ends. In DNA form, the CDR3 reads TGTGCCAGCAGCTTGGGGAGAGCCAAAAACATTCAGTACTTC. Translated, it gives CASSLGRAKNIQYF.

This chain connects TRBV2 to TRBJ1-1, with D tentatively TRBD1 (5 bases). Germline CDR1 and CDR2: SNHLY and FYNNEI. V dropped 9 bases and J dropped 2 bases, with 13 bases sitting between them. This CDR3 has 13 residues. This chain's CDR3 is CASQHGGNTEAFF. The CDR3 DNA sequence: TGTGCCAGTCAACACGGGGGAAACACTGAAGCTTTCTTT.

V is TRBV5-4 and J is TRBJ2-5; D is uncertain. The CDR3 covers 15 residues. V lost 0 bases to trimming and J lost 1 base, with 10 bases between them. Germline V gene lookup returns CDR1 SGHNT and CDR2 YYREEE (reference sequence). CDR3 sequence reads: CASSLDRPPQETQYF. CDR3 DNA: TGTGCCAGCAGCTTGGACAGACCCCCCCAAGAGACCCAGTACTTC.

V and J are TRBV6-1 and TRBJ2-7, with 9 bases fitting TRBD2. The CDR3 totals 14 residues. Germline loops: CDR1 MNHNS, CDR2 SASEGT. V trimming: 3 bases; J trimming: 4 bases; junction bases outside the gene matches: 4. The DNA for the CDR3 is TGTGCCAGCAGTGATGGACTAGCGAGGTACGAGCAGTACTTC. Amino acid sequence: CASSDGLARYEQYF.

The chain has TRBV28 and TRBJ1-2; D gene ambiguous. There are 13 residues in the CDR3. Germline V gives CDR1 MDHEN, CDR2 SYDVKM. Trimming pared 4 bases from V and 8 bases from J, leaving 14 bases between. The CDR3 is CASSSPSYSGYTF. The CDR3 DNA sequence: TGTGCCAGCAGTTCCCCGAGTTATAGCGGCTACACCTTC.

The rearrangement uses TRBV2 and TRBJ1-2, with 8 bases lining up with TRBD1. This CDR3 is built from 14 residues. In germline, CDR1 is SNHLY, CDR2 FYNNEI. With V trimmed by 6 bases and J by 3 bases, 6 bases remained unmatched. CDR3 sequence reads: CASRGGTGDYGYTF. The CDR3 DNA reads TGTGCCAGCAGGGGAGGGACAGGCGACTATGGCTACACCTTC.